Given below is one T cell receptor beta chain in context. Molecular barcoding with unique molecular identifiers was used for the TCRbeta library. TCRdb used MiXCR to reprocess the PCR reads, holding one entry per CDR3 protein. The profile shows over 550,000 distinct CDR3 sequences, roughly 10% of them singletons. These data are taken from a study of T-cell reconstitution after alpha-beta-depleted transplantation in children. Germline CDR1 is SGHTA and CDR2 is FQGNSA. This CDR3 contains 16 residues. V lost 4 bases and J lost 7; bases outside the gene matches: 11. The rearrangement joins TRBV7-2 to TRBJ1-4, with 8 positions matching TRBD1. This sequence was found in a human donor who donated a stem cell graft to a child with acute myeloid leukemia. The sample in question was PBMCs from the stem cell graft donor, obtained from the stem cell graft. Written as DNA, the CDR3 is TGTGCCAGCAGCTATCGGGTGGACAGGGCGGGTGAAAAACTGTTTTTT. Amino acid sequence: CASSYRVDRAGEKLFF.